Listed here are 19 T cell receptor beta chains from one sample, sequenced in a study of blood T cell repertoires in COVID-19. Method: immunoSEQ multiplex PCR; TCRdb's copy keeps in-frame clones and lacks some. Altogether about 120,000 clones are present, roughly 89% being singletons, with the ten largest covering approximately 3.9%. Material for sequencing was peripheral blood. These TCRs come from an older woman with COVID-19, enrolled during active disease.

This clone has just one count. The chain joins TRBV4-2 to TRBJ1-5, with D possibly being TRBD1 (5 bases). V was shortened by 0 bases and J by 7 bases, with 7 bases between the two germline ends. The germline V gene has CDR1 LGHNA and CDR2 YNFKEQ. The length of the CDR3 is 13 residues. The CDR3 sequence: CASSQDRAQPQHF. CDR3 bases: TGTGCCAGCAGCCAAGACAGGGCCCAGCCCCAGCATTTT.

A few counts support this clone. V and J are TRBV7-9 and TRBJ1-2; D is possibly TRBD1 (5 bases). Germline values: CDR1 SEHNR, CDR2 FQNEAQ (reference sequence). The V and J ends lost 4 bases and 4 bases respectively, with 19 bases between them. The CDR3 sequence is 16 residues long. The CDR3 here is CASSSNSGGAIYGYTF. CDR3 coding DNA: TGTGCCAGCAGCTCTAACTCAGGTGGGGCCATCTATGGCTACACCTTC.

J is TRBJ1-1 and V is TRBV19; D remains unclear. Germline values: CDR1 LNHDA, CDR2 SQIVND (reference sequence). This CDR3 contains 13 residues. Trimming cost V 3 bases and J 4 bases, with 9 bases left between them. The CDR3 region is CASSIGRGTEAFF. In nucleotides, the CDR3 is TGTGCCAGTAGTATTGGCCGGGGCACTGAAGCTTTCTTT.

The chain recombines TRBV4-2 with TRBJ2-3; 11 bases map to TRBD2. In germline, CDR1 is LGHNA, CDR2 YNFKEQ. J was trimmed by 6 bases and V by 0 bases; bases with no gene match: 5. There are 16 residues in the CDR3. Written as DNA, the CDR3 is TGTGCCAGCAGCCAAGATGAGGCTAGCGGGGGGGATACGCAGTATTTT. Residues: CASSQDEASGGDTQYF.

V and J are TRBV6-6 and TRBJ2-2, with 9 bases lining up with TRBD1. The CDR3 is 15 residues long. The germline CDR1 and CDR2 sequences are MNHNY and SVGAGI (reference sequence). Trimming cost V 5 bases and J 4 bases; bases outside gene matches: 5. CDR3 nucleotide sequence: TGTGCCAGCAGTACCGGGACAGGGTCCACCGGGGAGCTGTTTTTT. Residues: CASSTGTGSTGELFF.

The rearrangement links TRBV12-5 to TRBJ1-3; tentative D call: TRBD1 (5 bases). This CDR3 contains 17 residues. The germline V gene encodes CDR1 LGHNT and CDR2 FRNRAP. V gave up 6 bases and J gave up 0 bases, with 18 bases separating them. CDR3 sequence reads: CASGPQTESNSGNTIYF. CDR3 bases: TGTGCTAGTGGCCCTCAGACAGAGTCTAACTCTGGAAACACCATATATTTT.

The chain combines TRBV7-6 with TRBJ2-7; D is unclear. This CDR3 is built from 11 residues. The V and J ends lost 6 bases and 6 bases respectively, with 9 bases between them. Per the germline V gene, CDR1 is SGHVS and CDR2 is FNYEAQ. Here the CDR3 DNA reads TGTGCCAGCAGTGCCGCGTCCGAGCAGTACTTC. Its translation is CASSAASEQYF.

V gene TRBV29-1 combines with J gene TRBJ2-7; the D gene is possibly TRBD1 (5 bases). Germline lookup yields CDR1 SQVTM and CDR2 ANQGSEA. The V and J ends lost 3 bases and 10 bases respectively, with 19 bases between them. The CDR3 contains 13 residues. The CDR3 bases are TGCAGCGTTGAGGGGCGAGGACCTTTCGTCCAGTACTTC. Translation gives CSVEGRGPFVQYF.

The chain combines TRBV4-1 with TRBJ2-5, with 9 bases aligning to TRBD2. The junction had 7 bases not matched to a gene; V was cut back by 1 base and J by 4 bases. This CDR3 spans 16 amino acids. Germline V CDR1 and CDR2: MGHRA, YSYEKL. DNA for the CDR3: TGCGCCAGCAGCCAAGCGGGCGGGGGGGCCGGAGAGACCCAGTACTTC. Its translation: CASSQAGGGAGETQYF.

V is TRBV3-1 (or the pseudogene TRBV3-2) and J is TRBJ1-2; TRBD1 aligns across 7 bases. This CDR3 region has 13 residues. In germline, CDR1 is LGHDT, CDR2 YNNKEL (reference sequence). The V gene end was trimmed by 4 bases and the J gene end by 5 bases; junction bases not matched to a gene: 4. DNA for the CDR3: TGTGCCAGCAGCCGTGGACAGGTTTATGGCTACACCTTC. This codes for CASSRGQVYGYTF.

The rearrangement links TRBV14 to TRBJ1-1; 7 bases agree with TRBD1. The CDR3 length is 15 residues. V shed 0 bases and J 4 bases; nucleotides not matched to a gene: 5. Per germline, CDR1 SGHDN and CDR2 FVKESK. The CDR3 DNA reads as TGTGCCAGCAGCCAAGATCCGGACAGGCTCACTGAAGCTTTCTTT. It specifies CASSQDPDRLTEAFF.

The chain is built from TRBV6-6 and TRBJ1-5; TRBD1 matches at 9 bases. This CDR3 contains 16 residues. The germline CDR1 and CDR2 sequences are MNHNY and SVGAGI (reference sequence). After removal of 6 bases from V and 6 bases from J, the junction contained 12 bases not matched to a gene. The CDR3: CASRRPDRGLGQPQHF. DNA of the CDR3: TGTGCCAGCAGACGCCCAGACAGGGGGTTGGGTCAGCCCCAGCATTTT.

This chain joins TRBV3-1 (or the pseudogene TRBV3-2) and TRBJ2-7; TRBD2 might be the D (6 bases). CDR3 size: 15 residues. Trimming removed 5 bases from V and 4 bases from J, with 18 bases in between. CDR1 is LGHDT and CDR2 is YNNKEL in the germline V gene (reference sequence). The CDR3 loop is CASSVSSGVGYEQYF. For the CDR3, the DNA is TGTGCCAGCAGCGTCTCATCGGGGGTGGGGTACGAGCAGTACTTC.

This sequence joins TRBV19 and TRBJ2-5; D is possibly TRBD1 (5 bases). The CDR3 totals 13 residues. Looked up from germline, CDR1 is LNHDA and CDR2 is SQIVND (reference sequence). The V end was cut by 6 bases, the J end by 3 bases, with 11 bases between. The CDR3 protein is CASSPDTEETQYF. CDR3 DNA sequence: TGTGCCAGTAGCCCGGACACAGAAGAGACCCAGTACTTC.

The chain carries TRBV12-3 or TRBV12-4 and TRBJ1-6; the D is unclear. The ends were cut back, 7 bases at V and 0 bases at J, with 4 bases in the middle. This CDR3 is 13 amino acids long. As DNA, the CDR3 is TGTGCCAGCATGAGCTCCTATAATTCACCCCTCCACTTT. This sequence encodes CASMSSYNSPLHF.

This chain uses TRBV7-2 with TRBJ2-5; 7 positions match TRBD2. J gave up 2 bases and V 2 bases, and 2 bases lay outside the gene matches. The germline gives CDR1 SGHTA, CDR2 FQGNSA. The CDR3 is 14 residues long. Written as DNA, the CDR3 is TGTGCCAGCAGCTTACAAGCGGGGCAAGAGACCCAGTACTTC. It is translated as CASSLQAGQETQYF.

This chain uses TRBV7-9 with TRBJ1-1, with D perhaps matching TRBD1 (5 bases). V shed 5 bases and J shed 3 bases, with 10 bases lying between them. Germline lookup yields CDR1 SEHNR and CDR2 FQNEAQ (reference sequence). CDR3 length: 13 residues. Here the CDR3 reads CASSPRGDTEAFF. In DNA, the CDR3 is TGTGCCAGCAGCCCTCGGGGGGACACTGAAGCTTTCTTT.

CDR3 DNA: TGTGCCAGCAGCCAAGCAGGGGCGGAGCAGTACTTC. Protein product: CASSQAGAEQYF. The chain is built from TRBV14 and TRBJ2-7, with D tentatively TRBD1 (6 bases). The CDR3 has 12 residues. The germline gives CDR1 SGHDN, CDR2 FVKESK. V lost 1 base to trimming and J lost 7 bases, with 8 bases between them.

V is TRBV18 and J is TRBJ2-5, with a tentative D call TRBD1 (6 bases). With 3 bases removed from V and 1 base from J, the gap between germline ends came to 15 bases. Germline loops: CDR1 KGHSH, CDR2 LQKENI. The CDR3 sequence is 16 residues long. CDR3 sequence reads: CASSPRQDQVQETQYF. The CDR3 nucleotides are TGTGCCAGCTCACCCCGACAGGACCAGGTCCAAGAGACCCAGTACTTC.